This T cell receptor beta chain is drawn from a study of graft-versus-host responses after intestinal transplantation. Study overall: Isolated intestinal, liver-intestinal, or multivisceral transplants were what recipients had.

The V end was cut by 5 bases, the J end by 2 bases, with 15 bases between. The CDR3 has 15 amino acids. Germline-derived CDR1 and CDR2 are MDHEN and SYDVKM. As for this clone: Its antigen is unknown.

Study observations and caveats: GvH clones appeared in recipient marrow, some first in ileum or blood. With peak circulating GvH clone levels came an association with early post-transplant HvG declines.

The assay was immunoSEQ multiplex PCR, and TCRdb's table has in-frame clones only and misses some. The top ten hold 0.3% to 0.35% of the sample, which has about 88,000 clones, approximately 90% seen once. The V call is TRBV28, the J call TRBJ1-1; D may be TRBD1 (6 bases). Sequencing used unstimulated CD4+ T cells sorted from spleen or lymph node cells, obtained before transplant. The clonotype was recovered from a human donor who was the organ donor for an intestinal transplant. The CDR3 protein is CASSTRQASNTEAFF. The CDR3 region has the DNA TGTGCCAGCAGTACTCGACAGGCCTCTAACACTGAAGCTTTCTTT.